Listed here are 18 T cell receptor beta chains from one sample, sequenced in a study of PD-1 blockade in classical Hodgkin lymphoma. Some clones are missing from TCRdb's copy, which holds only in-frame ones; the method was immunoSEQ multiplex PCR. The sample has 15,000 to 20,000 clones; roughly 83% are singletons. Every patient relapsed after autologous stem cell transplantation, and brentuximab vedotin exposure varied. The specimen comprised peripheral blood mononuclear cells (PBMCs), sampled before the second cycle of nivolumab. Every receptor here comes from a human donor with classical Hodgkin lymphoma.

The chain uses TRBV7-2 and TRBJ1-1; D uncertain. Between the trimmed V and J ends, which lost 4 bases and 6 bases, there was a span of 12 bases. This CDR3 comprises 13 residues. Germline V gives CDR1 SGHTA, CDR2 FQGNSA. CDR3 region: CASSSPGDAEAFF. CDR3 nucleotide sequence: TGTGCCAGCAGCTCCCCCGGGGATGCTGAAGCTTTCTTT. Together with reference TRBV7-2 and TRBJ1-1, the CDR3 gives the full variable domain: GAGVSQSPSNKVTEKGKDVELRCDPISGHTALYWYRQSLGQGLEFLIYFQGNSAPDKSGLPSDRFSAERTGGSVSTLTIQRTQQEDSAVYLCASSSPGDAEAFFGQGTRLTVV.

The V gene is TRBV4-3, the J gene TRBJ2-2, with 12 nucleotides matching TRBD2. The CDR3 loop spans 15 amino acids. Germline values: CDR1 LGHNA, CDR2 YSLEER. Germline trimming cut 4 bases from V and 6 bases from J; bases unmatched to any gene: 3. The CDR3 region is CASSPLAGGPGELFF. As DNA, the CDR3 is TGCGCCAGCAGCCCTCTAGCGGGGGGGCCCGGGGAGCTGTTTTTT.

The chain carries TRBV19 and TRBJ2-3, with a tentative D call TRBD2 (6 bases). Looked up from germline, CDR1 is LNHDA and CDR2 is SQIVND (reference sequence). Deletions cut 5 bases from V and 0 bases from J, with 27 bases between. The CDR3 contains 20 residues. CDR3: CASSLGTASSSGPSTDTQYF. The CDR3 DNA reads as TGTGCCAGTAGTCTCGGGACTGCCAGTAGCAGCGGGCCCAGCACAGATACGCAGTATTTT.

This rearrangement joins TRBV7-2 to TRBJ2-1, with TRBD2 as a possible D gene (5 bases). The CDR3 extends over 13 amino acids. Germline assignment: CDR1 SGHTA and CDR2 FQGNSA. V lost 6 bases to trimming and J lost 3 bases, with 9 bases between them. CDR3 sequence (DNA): TGTGCCAGCAGAAGGGAGCGCTACAATGAGCAGTTCTTC. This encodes CASRRERYNEQFF.

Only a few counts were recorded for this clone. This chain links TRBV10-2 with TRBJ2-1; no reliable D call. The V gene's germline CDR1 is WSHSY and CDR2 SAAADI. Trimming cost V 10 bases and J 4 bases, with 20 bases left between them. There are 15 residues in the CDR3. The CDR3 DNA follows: TGCGCCACCGCCCCGCAGGTTTGGGGTTACAATGAGCAGTTCTTC. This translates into CATAPQVWGYNEQFF.

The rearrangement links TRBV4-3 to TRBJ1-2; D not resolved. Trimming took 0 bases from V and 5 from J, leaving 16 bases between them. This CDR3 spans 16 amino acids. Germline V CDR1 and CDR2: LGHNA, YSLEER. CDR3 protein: CASSQDAQWETYGYTF. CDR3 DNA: TGCGCCAGCAGCCAAGACGCCCAATGGGAGACTTATGGCTACACCTTC.

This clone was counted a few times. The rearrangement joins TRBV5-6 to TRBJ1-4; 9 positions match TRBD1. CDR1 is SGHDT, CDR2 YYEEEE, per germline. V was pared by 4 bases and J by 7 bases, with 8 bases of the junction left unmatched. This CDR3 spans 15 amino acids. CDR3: CASSRTGEGGEKLFF. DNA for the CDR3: TGTGCCAGCAGCCGGACAGGGGAGGGGGGTGAAAAACTGTTTTTT.

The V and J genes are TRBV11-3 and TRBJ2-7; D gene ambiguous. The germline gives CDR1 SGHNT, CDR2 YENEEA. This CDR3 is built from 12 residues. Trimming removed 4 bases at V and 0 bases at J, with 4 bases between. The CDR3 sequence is CASSYSSYEQYF. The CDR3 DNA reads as TGTGCCAGCAGCTACAGCTCCTACGAGCAGTACTTC.

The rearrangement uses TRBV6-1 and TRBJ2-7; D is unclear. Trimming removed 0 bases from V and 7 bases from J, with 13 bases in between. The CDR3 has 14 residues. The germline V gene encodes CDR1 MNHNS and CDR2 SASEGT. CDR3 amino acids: CASSEASGVGEQYF. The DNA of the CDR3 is TGTGCCAGCAGTGAAGCCTCTGGAGTAGGAGAGCAGTACTTC.

In DNA, the CDR3 is TGTGCCAGCAGTCTCCTTGGACGGGAAACCTTAAATCAGCCCCAGCATTTT. Amino acids: CASSLLGRETLNQPQHF. V is TRBV27 and J is TRBJ1-5; D gene unclear. Germline V lookup: CDR1 MNHEY, CDR2 SMNVEV (reference sequence). The CDR3 covers 17 residues. With 5 bases removed from V and 4 bases from J, the gap between germline ends came to 21 bases.

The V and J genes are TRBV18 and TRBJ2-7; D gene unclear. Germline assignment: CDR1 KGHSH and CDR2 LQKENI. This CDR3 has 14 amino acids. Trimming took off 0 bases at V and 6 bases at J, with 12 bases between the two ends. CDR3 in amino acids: CASSPPVRVGEQYF. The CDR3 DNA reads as TGTGCCAGCTCACCACCGGTTAGGGTAGGCGAGCAGTACTTC.

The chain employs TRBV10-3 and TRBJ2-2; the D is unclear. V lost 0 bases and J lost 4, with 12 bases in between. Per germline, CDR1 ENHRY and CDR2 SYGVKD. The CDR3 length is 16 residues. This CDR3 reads CAISESIKGTTGELFF. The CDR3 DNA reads TGTGCCATCAGTGAGTCGATTAAGGGTACCACCGGGGAGCTGTTTTTT.

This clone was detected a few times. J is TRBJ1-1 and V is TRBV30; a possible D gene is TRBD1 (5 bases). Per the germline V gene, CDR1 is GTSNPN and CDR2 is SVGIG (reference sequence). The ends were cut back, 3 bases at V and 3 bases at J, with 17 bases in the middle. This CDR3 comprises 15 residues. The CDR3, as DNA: TGTGCCTGGAGCCGGGGACTGCCTGCGGACACTGAAGCTTTCTTT. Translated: CAWSRGLPADTEAFF.

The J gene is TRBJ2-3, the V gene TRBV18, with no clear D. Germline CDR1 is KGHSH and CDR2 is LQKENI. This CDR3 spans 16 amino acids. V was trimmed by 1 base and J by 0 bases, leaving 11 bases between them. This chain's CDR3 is CASSPQPAESTDTQYF. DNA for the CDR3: TGTGCCAGCTCACCACAACCCGCCGAGAGCACAGATACGCAGTATTTT.

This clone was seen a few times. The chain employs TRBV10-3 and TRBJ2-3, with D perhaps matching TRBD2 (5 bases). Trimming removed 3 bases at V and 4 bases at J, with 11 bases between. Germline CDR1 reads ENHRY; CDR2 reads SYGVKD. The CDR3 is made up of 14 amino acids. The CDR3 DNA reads TGTGCCATCAGTGACCGGGGATTCGCAGATACGCAGTATTTT. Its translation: CAISDRGFADTQYF.

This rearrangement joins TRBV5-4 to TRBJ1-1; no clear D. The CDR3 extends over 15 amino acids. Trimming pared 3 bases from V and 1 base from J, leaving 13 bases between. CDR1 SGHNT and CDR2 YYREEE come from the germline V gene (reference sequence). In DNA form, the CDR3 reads TGTGCCAGCAGCTGGGGAGTCGAGAAGAACACTGAAGCTTTCTTT. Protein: CASSWGVEKNTEAFF.

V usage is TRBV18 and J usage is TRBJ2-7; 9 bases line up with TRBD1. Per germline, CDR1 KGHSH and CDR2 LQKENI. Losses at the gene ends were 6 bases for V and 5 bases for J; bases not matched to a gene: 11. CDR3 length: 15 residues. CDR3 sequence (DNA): TGTGCCAGCTCCCCCTGGACAGGGGTATTGCACGAGCAGTACTTC. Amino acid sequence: CASSPWTGVLHEQYF. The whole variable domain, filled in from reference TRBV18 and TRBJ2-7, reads NAGVMQNPRHLVRRRGQEARLRCSPMKGHSHVYWYRQLPEEGLKFMVYLQKENIIDESGMPKERFSAEFPKEGPSILRIQQVVRGDSAAYFCASSPWTGVLHEQYFGPGTRLTVT.

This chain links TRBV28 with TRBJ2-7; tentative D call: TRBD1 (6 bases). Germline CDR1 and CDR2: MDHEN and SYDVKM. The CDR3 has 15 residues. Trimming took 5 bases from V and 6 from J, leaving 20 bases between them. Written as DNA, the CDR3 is TGTGCCAGCAGTCCCCTATCAGGGGCGCCCGGCGAGCAGTACTTC. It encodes CASSPLSGAPGEQYF.